This T cell receptor beta chain emerged from a study of OX40 agonist ivuxolimab in advanced cancers. This table comes from immunoSEQ multiplex PCR, and its TCRdb copy is limited to in-frame clones, with some not included. The profile shows more than 60,000 clones, roughly 80% of them singletons. The length of the CDR3 is 15 residues. Germline assignment: CDR1 SGHNT and CDR2 YYREEE (reference sequence). V lost 4 bases, J lost 6 bases, and 9 bases stayed unmatched. This clone has more than one count but fewer than ten. The sequenced sample was CD4+ or CD8+ T cells sorted from blood, obtained in a trial of the OX40 agonist ivuxolimab. The gene calls are TRBV5-4 and TRBJ2-1, with 8 bases fitting TRBD2. The receptor comes from an adult with an advanced solid tumor such as melanoma, head and neck, liver or kidney cancer. The CDR3, as DNA: TGTGCCAGCAGCCCAGCGGGGGCCTCGACCAATGAGCAGTTCTTC. Protein sequence: CASSPAGASTNEQFF.